This T cell receptor beta chain was recovered during a study of identical twins (dated by TCRdb to 2015 to 2016). Study-level background: The study deep-sequenced TCR alpha and beta repertoires from monozygotic twins, unrelated adults of various ages and cord blood to test whether fetal clonotypes persist. Replicate twin experiments were performed at different times using different library preparation protocols to rule out contamination. Summary of the overall study and its limitations: Compared with coincidental sharing between unrelated individuals, out-of-frame TCR alpha sequences shared between twins had an excess of sequences with low generation probability. Zero-insertion analyses could be partly confounded by invariant T cells such as MAIT and iNKT, though diverse VJ usage argued against such confounding for most clonotypes. Recombination models systematically underestimated out-of-frame TCR alpha sharing in monozygotic twins but agreed with sharing between unrelated individuals. Fewer insertions were carried by abundant cord blood beta clonotypes; a weaker similar trend was observed in young adult naive repertoires, while no such trend was observed in memory repertoires. In beta out-of-frame sequences, excess twin sharing was weaker, because having fewer shared sequences lowered the signal-to-noise ratio. Because the same donors could not be followed over many years, the conclusions depended on cross-sectional statistical analysis.

Only a few counts were recorded for this clonotype. No cognate antigen has been identified for it. The sample holds no much larger clone one base away, and base qualities are not on file. Every donor was a healthy Caucasian. The twin cohort consisted of three pairs of female monozygotic twins, all aged about 18 to 29 years. RNA for TCR libraries was isolated from peripheral blood mononuclear cells. The library was made by 5' RACE. The reads were generated on an Illumina HiSeq 2000. Template switching introduced a universal primer binding site; the final cDNA contained a unique molecular identifier, enabling accurate counting of TCR cDNA molecules. First-strand cDNA for TCR alpha and beta chains was synthesized from specific primers in the conserved constant-segment region. To control for contamination, every cDNA library was double barcoded, receiving both a SMART-Mk sample barcode and Illumina barcodes. TruSeq adapter sequences and Illumina sample barcodes were added in two successive PCR steps. The TCR alpha and beta cDNA libraries were sequenced on the Illumina HiSeq platform using custom primers. From the authors' description of their analysis: Raw reads were processed with MiGEC to extract unique molecular identifiers, and MiXCR was used to determine CDR3 positions. Recombination models were inferred per individual with the repgenHMM and IGoR tools using an EM algorithm. The analysis of shared clonotypes was done with the tcR package in R, with sharing normalized by the product of cloneset sizes. Out-of-frame nonproductive sequences were analyzed to study raw recombination free of thymic and clonal selection effects. TCRdb redid the processing of the public reads, applying fastp at Q25 and MiXCR, and retained in-frame beta chains. Rows with a matching CDR3 protein are joined into one entry that keeps the most common DNA and genes. Here the V and J calls rest on TCRdb's processing, not on the authors' analysis. Within this sample are 550,000 to 700,000 distinct CDR3 sequences, with over 8.5% of them counted one time only. The ten largest clonotypes hold around 3% of the sample.

Taken from the germline V gene, the CDR1 and CDR2 loops are SGHTA and FQGNSA. The junction carries 8 bases between V and J, which are trimmed by 5 bases and 3 bases respectively. The CDR3 has 12 amino acids, counting the end cysteine and phenylalanine. Only CDR3 DNA is held: 36 bases, read in frame from base 1. This sample was shared with a second study, whose subject was yellow fever vaccine responses in identical twins. From the second report: The authors reported that the T cell response to vaccination in identical twins appeared partly convergent and partly personalized. In identical twins, the study followed T cell clones that responded to the vaccine with precision.

The receptor was derived from a woman aged 18-29 years in good health. Specimen: PBMCs. The V and J genes are TRBV7-2 and TRBJ2-7; the D gene is unclear. The nucleotide sequence is given as TGTGCCAGCAGCCTCTACAACTACGAGCAGTACTTC. Its translation reads: CASSLYNYEQYF.